These 19 T cell receptor beta chains were all obtained from the same sample, sequenced in a study of T-cell reconstitution after alpha-beta-depleted transplantation in children. Unique molecular identifiers tagged the TCRbeta library. TCRdb used MiXCR to reprocess the PCR reads, holding one entry per CDR3 protein. The sample yields around 600,000 distinct CDR3 sequences, 16% seen once. The sample in question was PBMCs from the stem cell graft donor, obtained from the stem cell graft. Receptors were obtained from a human donor who donated a stem cell graft to a child with acute myeloid leukemia.

This clonotype was seen at least ten times. The gene calls are TRBV5-1 and TRBJ1-2; D gene uncertain. This CDR3 contains 14 residues. The V gene lost 4 bases and the J gene lost 4 bases, with 14 bases spanning the gap. In germline, CDR1 is SGHRS, CDR2 YFSETQ. CDR3 nucleotides: TGCGCCAGCAGCCTGGAAGGCAGTTCCTATGGCTACACCTTC. Residues: CASSLEGSSYGYTF.

The chain employs TRBV5-1 and TRBJ2-3; TRBD2 is a possible D gene (5 bases). Germline V gene data show CDR1 as SGHRS and CDR2 as YFSETQ. The V and J ends lost 5 bases and 4 bases respectively, with 17 bases between them. This CDR3 has 15 residues. This CDR3 is CASSWGDSNSDTQYF. The CDR3 bases are TGCGCCAGCAGTTGGGGAGACTCCAACTCAGATACGCAGTATTTT.

V and J are TRBV4-2 and TRBJ1-6; D is ambiguous. The germline V gene encodes CDR1 LGHNA and CDR2 YNFKEQ. The V and J ends lost 2 bases and 12 bases respectively, with 5 bases between them. The CDR3 is made up of 11 amino acids. CDR3 bases: TGTGCCAGCAGCCAACCAGGACCCCTCCACTTT. This gives the protein CASSQPGPLHF.

The chain is built from TRBV5-1 and TRBJ1-4; D may be TRBD1 (6 bases). The CDR3 loop spans 14 amino acids. V lost 0 bases to trimming and J lost 6 bases, with 9 bases between them. Germline assignment: CDR1 SGHRS and CDR2 YFSETQ. The CDR3 DNA reads TGCGCCAGCAGCTTGGCGGGGGGCGATGAAAAACTGTTTTTT. Translation: CASSLAGGDEKLFF.

The chain combines TRBV15 with TRBJ2-2, with 7 bases aligning to TRBD2. Germline CDR1 and CDR2: LNHNV and YYDKDF (reference sequence). Losses at the gene ends were 6 bases for V and 1 base for J; bases not matched to a gene: 5. This CDR3 region has 15 residues. Here the CDR3 reads CATRKTGGNTGELFF. The CDR3 DNA reads as TGTGCCACCAGAAAGACGGGGGGGAACACCGGGGAGCTGTTTTTT.

This clonotype was counted only a few times. The chain carries TRBV9 and TRBJ2-1, with a weak D call TRBD2 (6 bases). There are 15 residues in the CDR3. Trimming stripped 0 bases from V and 1 base from J, with 8 bases between. The germline V gene encodes CDR1 SGDLS and CDR2 YYNGEE. Written as DNA, the CDR3 is TGTGCCAGCAGCGTAGCGGGGGTGTCCTACAATGAGCAGTTCTTC. Residues: CASSVAGVSYNEQFF.

This chain links TRBV10-3 with TRBJ2-2, with D perhaps being TRBD1 or TRBD2 (5 bases each). This CDR3 has 16 amino acids. In germline, CDR1 is ENHRY, CDR2 SYGVKD. V lost 10 bases to trimming and J lost 1 base, with 19 bases between them. The CDR3 nucleotides read TGTGCCACGGGGACGAGGATTACAGAGAACACCGGGGAGCTGTTTTTT. Translation: CATGTRITENTGELFF.

The chain recombines TRBV5-1 with TRBJ1-1; D is perhaps TRBD1 (6 bases). Germline V gene sequence: CDR1 SGHRS, CDR2 YFSETQ. Trimming shortened V by 4 bases and J by 2 bases, and 15 bases separated the two germline ends. This CDR3 has 15 residues. The CDR3: CASSVVAGANTEAFF. The DNA for the CDR3 is TGCGCCAGCAGCGTCGTGGCGGGGGCAAACACTGAAGCTTTCTTT.

This clonotype was recorded at least ten times. CDR3 nucleotides: TGCAGTGCTAGGATGAATATGAACACTGAAGCTTTCTTT. This translates into CSARMNMNTEAFF. J is TRBJ1-1 and V is TRBV20-1; no reliable D call. The V and J ends lost 3 bases and 0 bases respectively, with 8 bases between them. The CDR3 covers 13 residues. Germline assignment: CDR1 DFQATT and CDR2 SNEGSKA (reference sequence).

This clonotype was seen only a few times. The chain links TRBV4-2 to TRBJ2-1, with D possibly being TRBD2 (6 bases). The V gene's germline CDR1 is LGHNA and CDR2 YNFKEQ. This CDR3 region has 16 residues. V lost 4 bases, J lost 2 bases, and 15 bases lay in between. The CDR3 reads CASSLTTSRAYNEQFF. CDR3 in DNA: TGTGCCAGCAGCCTGACAACTAGCAGAGCCTACAATGAGCAGTTCTTC.

The chain combines TRBV29-1 with TRBJ1-1, with TRBD1 matching 7 bases. The CDR3 extends over 13 amino acids. J lost 1 base, V lost 7 bases, and 6 bases had no gene match. Per the germline V gene, CDR1 is SQVTM and CDR2 is ANQGSEA. The CDR3 nucleotides are TGCAGCGGGGAGAGGACAGGGAACACTGAAGCTTTCTTT. It codes for CSGERTGNTEAFF.

This clonotype has a count of ten or more. The V call is TRBV5-6, the J call TRBJ2-7; no clear D. Trimming removed 0 bases at V and 3 bases at J, with 13 bases between. This CDR3 contains 15 residues. CDR1 and CDR2 (germline): SGHDT, YYEEEE. CDR3 sequence reads: CASSLGQLTYYEQYV. The CDR3, as DNA: TGTGCCAGCAGCTTGGGCCAGCTAACCTACTACGAGCAGTACGTC.

The sample holds a few counts of this clonotype. The V call is TRBV5-1, the J call TRBJ2-3, with TRBD1 matching 9 bases. The germline gives CDR1 SGHRS, CDR2 YFSETQ. CDR3 length equals 14 residues. V shed 4 bases, J shed 6 bases, and the junction held 6 bases outside the gene matches. The CDR3 nucleotides are TGCGCCAGCAGCACCGGACAGGGGCTGGATACGCAGTATTTT. Residues: CASSTGQGLDTQYF.

This clonotype showed up just a few times. The rearrangement uses TRBV5-6 and TRBJ1-6; D is unclear. This CDR3 comprises 16 residues. Germline V gene lookup returns CDR1 SGHDT and CDR2 YYEEEE. Trimming left V 0 bases short and J 4 bases short, with 11 bases between. The CDR3: CASSLANAFYNSPLHF. The CDR3 region has the DNA TGTGCCAGCAGCTTGGCCAACGCTTTTTATAATTCACCCCTCCACTTT.

Concerning this clonotype: A much bigger clone sits one base away, suggesting this may be a read error. J is TRBJ1-1 and V is TRBV6-6, with D unclear. V was shortened by 6 bases and J by 11 bases, with 13 bases between the two germline ends. There are 11 residues in the CDR3. CDR1 MNHNY and CDR2 SVGAGI come from the germline V gene (reference sequence). CDR3 sequence (DNA): TGTGCCAGCAGAGAAGGTTTCGACGCTTTCTTT. The encoded protein is CASREGFDAFF.

The V gene is TRBV11-1, the J gene TRBJ1-3, with a tentative D call TRBD1 (6 bases). The CDR3 consists of 18 residues. Deletions cut 2 bases from V and 3 bases from J, with 20 bases between. Germline values: CDR1 SGHAT, CDR2 FQDESV (reference sequence). CDR3 in DNA: TGTGCCAGCAGCTTACCAGGGGTTCAGGGGATGGATGGAAACACCATATATTTT. This sequence encodes CASSLPGVQGMDGNTIYF.

The V gene is TRBV24-1, the J gene TRBJ1-5; possibly TRBD1 for D (5 bases). The V and J ends lost 4 bases and 7 bases respectively, with 16 bases between them. CDR1 and CDR2 from the germline V gene are KGHDR and SFDVKD. The CDR3 length is 15 residues. CDR3 amino acids: CATSDPVQGGQPQHF. The CDR3 nucleotides are TGTGCCACCAGTGACCCTGTGCAGGGAGGACAGCCCCAGCATTTT.

This rearrangement joins TRBV20-1 to TRBJ2-7, with D perhaps assigned TRBD1 or TRBD2 (5 bases each). Germline assignment: CDR1 DFQATT and CDR2 SNEGSKA (reference sequence). V lost 0 bases and J 0 bases, leaving 15 bases between the germline ends. This CDR3 region has 16 residues. Here the CDR3 reads CSARDLAGRDSYEQYF. The CDR3 DNA is TGCAGTGCTAGAGATCTGGCGGGCAGGGACTCCTACGAGCAGTACTTC.

This clonotype has at least ten counts. The chain links TRBV7-2 to TRBJ2-5; 7 bases are shared with TRBD1. Germline CDR1 is SGHTA and CDR2 is FQGNSA. The V gene end was trimmed by 0 bases and the J gene end by 0 bases; junction bases not matched to a gene: 1. The CDR3 runs to 15 residues. CDR3 residues: CASSLATGNQETQYF. CDR3 sequence (DNA): TGTGCCAGCAGCTTAGCGACAGGGAACCAAGAGACCCAGTACTTC.